Described below is a single T cell receptor beta chain sequence and its context. No cognate antigen has been identified for it. No base qualities exist here, and no much larger clone lies one base off it. These data are taken from a study of Ad26.COV2.S vaccination and SARS-CoV-2 variants listed by TCRdb under 2021. Regarding the study in general: Donors in the vaccine arm were drawn from COV1001, a multicentre, randomized, double-blind, placebo-controlled phase I-IIa trial testing Ad26.COV2.S in healthy adults. Ad26.COV2.S was administered intramuscularly at a dose of 5x10^10 or 1x10^11 viral particles, either as one shot or as two shots given 56 days apart. Sequencing of the TCRbeta repertoire served to evaluate the specificity and breadth of SARS-CoV-2-reactive T cell receptors following Ad26.COV2.S vaccination. The TCR-sequenced set comprised approximately 30 samples: 19 Ad26.COV2.S vaccine recipients, 5 placebo recipients and 8 SARS-CoV-2 convalescent individuals. Trial participants were randomized into five groups of five: low-dose or high-dose Ad26.COV2.S given once or twice, or placebo on both occasions. Blinding of investigators to trial group allocation was maintained during experiments and outcome assessment. What the authors observed across the whole study: The authors noted that total T cell responses may have been underestimated by the TCR breadth and depth analyses. Comparing responses between vaccine doses or regimens was not something the study was powered to do. After vaccination, spike-specific CD8+ and CD4+ T cell responses were reported to show substantial breadth. Non-spike TCR breadth was comparable between vaccine and placebo recipients, consistent with the vaccine containing only spike. Spike-specific TCR breadth was higher in Ad26.COV2.S recipients than in placebo recipients (P = 0.0014).

This sample's treatment or condition label indicates: about 20 received Ad26.COV2.S at low or high dose, single or two shots; about 5 received placebo; per-sample allocation not given. For vaccine and placebo recipients, the sequenced repertoires came from samples collected on day 63 after the first injection. Between 29 July and 7 August 2020, Cohort 1b enrolled about two dozen adults aged 18-55 years at one site in Boston, USA. Ad26.COV2.S was a replication-incompetent adenovirus type 26 vector that expressed a prefusion-stabilized SARS-CoV-2 spike protein derived from the original Wuhan strain. Reading from cysteine to phenylalanine, the CDR3 counts 12 amino acids. The sequence is cut down to CDR3 DNA, 36 bases in frame from base 1. Trimming removed 4 bases from V and 3 bases from J, leaving 6 bases between the germline ends. CDR1 and CDR2 are read off the germline V gene (reference sequence) as GTSNPN and SVGIG.

TCRbeta CDR3 regions were sequenced with the immunoSEQ Assay. After extraction, genomic DNA underwent amplification by bias-controlled multiplex PCR, followed by high-throughput sequencing. The original methods were these. To quantify the absolute abundance of each unique TCRbeta CDR3 region, sequences were collapsed and filtered. Usable DNA was measured by amplifying reference genes present in all nucleated cells, and TCRbeta template counts were normalized to that usable DNA to estimate T cell fraction. Repertoire TCRs were annotated as SARS-CoV-2-specific by exact matching of V gene, CDR3 amino acid sequence and J gene to a known reactive TCR set. The reference SARS-CoV-2 TCR set came from MIRA and was filtered for enrichment in COVID-19-positive ImmuneCODE repertoires, removing public or cross-reactive TCRs. Drawing on the MIRA antigens, annotated TCRs were analysed further at the level of specific ORF or position within ORF. Breadth was defined as annotated unique rearrangements over total unique productive rearrangements; depth was the summed frequency of those rearrangements. Group comparisons of TCR breadth used two-sided Wilcoxon rank-sum tests. What TCRdb holds here is the immuneACCESS table cut down to in-frame rearrangements. Part of the clones is not present; checked against another copy, under half of the missing clones reflect an unresolved V gene, and the others are unexplained. Clone size and V and J calls were adopted from that table, with D and trimming inferred from the DNA. Recorded for this sample are 400,000 to 450,000 clones; about 90% of them occurred a single time. More than 1.5% of the sample belongs to the ten largest clones.

The chain is encoded by TRBV30 joined to TRBJ1-4; confidence is insufficient to name the D gene. The TCR sequence derives from a person aged 18-65 years who received the Ad26.COV2.S COVID-19 vaccine or a placebo. Source: peripheral blood, taken in a trial of Ad26.COV2.S vaccine versus placebo. The base sequence is TGTGCCTGGAATCTTCCTAATGAAAAACTGTTTTTT. Its protein reads: CAWNLPNEKLFF.